This T cell receptor beta chain was sequenced in a study of T cell responses to AZD1222 COVID-19 vaccine. Overall study findings and caveats: Nearly half of the spike-specific TCRs reportedly recognize variant regions that carry no mutations. Recipients of AZD1222 seropositive at baseline numbered only 6 or 7. The sample set comprised mostly white British donors with more females, and clonal diversity was possibly underestimated.

It was second doses at about 4 or about 12 weeks that were pooled. Data came from immunoSEQ multiplex PCR; TCRdb stores just in-frame clones and leaves some out. Of 55,000 to 65,000 clones in the sample, about 74% were seen once. Details on this clone: Its cognate antigen is unknown.

CDR3 size: 16 residues. CDR1 and CDR2 (germline): SGHRS, YFSETQ. With V trimmed by 0 bases and J by 2 bases, 6 bases remained unmatched. The receptor was derived from an adult who received the AZD1222 COVID-19 vaccine. V gene TRBV5-1 combines with J gene TRBJ1-1, with 8 bases identical to TRBD1. The specimen comprised peripheral blood, sampled 28 days after the second AZD1222 dose. CDR3 bases: TGCGCCAGCAGCTTGGCCTACAGGGGGGGTAACACTGAAGCTTTCTTT. Its translation: CASSLAYRGGNTEAFF.